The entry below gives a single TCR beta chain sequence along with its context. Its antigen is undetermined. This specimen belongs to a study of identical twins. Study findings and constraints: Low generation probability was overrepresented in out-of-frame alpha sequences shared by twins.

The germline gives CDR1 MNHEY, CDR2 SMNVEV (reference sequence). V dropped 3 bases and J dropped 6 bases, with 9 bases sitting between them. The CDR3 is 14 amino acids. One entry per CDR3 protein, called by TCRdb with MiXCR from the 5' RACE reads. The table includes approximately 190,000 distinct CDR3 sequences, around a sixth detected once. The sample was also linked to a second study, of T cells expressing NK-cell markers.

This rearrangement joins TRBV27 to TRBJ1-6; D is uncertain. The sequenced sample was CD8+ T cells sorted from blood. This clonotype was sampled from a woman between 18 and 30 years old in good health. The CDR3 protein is CASSLIWSNSPLHF. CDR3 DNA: TGTGCCAGCAGTTTGATCTGGAGTAATTCACCCCTCCACTTT.